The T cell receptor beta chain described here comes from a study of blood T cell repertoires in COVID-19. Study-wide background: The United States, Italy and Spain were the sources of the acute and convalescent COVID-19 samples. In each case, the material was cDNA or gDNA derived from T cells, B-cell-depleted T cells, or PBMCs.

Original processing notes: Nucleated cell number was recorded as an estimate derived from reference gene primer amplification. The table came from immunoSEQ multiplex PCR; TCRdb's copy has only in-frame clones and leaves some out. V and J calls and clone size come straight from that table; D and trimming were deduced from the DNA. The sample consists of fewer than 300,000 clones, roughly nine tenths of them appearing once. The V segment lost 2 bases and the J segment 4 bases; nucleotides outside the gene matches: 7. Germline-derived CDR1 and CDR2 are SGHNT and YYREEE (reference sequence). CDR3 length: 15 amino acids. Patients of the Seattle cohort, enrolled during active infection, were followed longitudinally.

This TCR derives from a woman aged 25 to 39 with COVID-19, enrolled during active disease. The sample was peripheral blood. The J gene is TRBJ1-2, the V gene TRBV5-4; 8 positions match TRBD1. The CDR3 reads CASSFPTGAPYGYTF. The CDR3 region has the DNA TGTGCCAGCAGCTTCCCGACAGGGGCGCCCTATGGCTACACCTTC.